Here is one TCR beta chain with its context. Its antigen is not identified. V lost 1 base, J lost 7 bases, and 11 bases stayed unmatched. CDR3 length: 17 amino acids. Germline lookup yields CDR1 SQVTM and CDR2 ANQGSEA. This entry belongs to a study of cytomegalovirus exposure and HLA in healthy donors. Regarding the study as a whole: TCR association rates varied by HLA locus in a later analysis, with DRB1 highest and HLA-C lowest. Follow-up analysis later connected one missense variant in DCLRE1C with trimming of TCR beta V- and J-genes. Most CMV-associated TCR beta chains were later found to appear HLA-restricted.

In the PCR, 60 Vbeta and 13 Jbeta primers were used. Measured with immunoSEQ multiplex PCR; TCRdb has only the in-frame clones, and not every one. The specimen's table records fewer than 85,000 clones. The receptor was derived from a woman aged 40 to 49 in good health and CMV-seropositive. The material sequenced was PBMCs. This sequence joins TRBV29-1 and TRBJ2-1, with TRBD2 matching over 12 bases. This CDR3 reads CSVEGLAGGPIANEQFF. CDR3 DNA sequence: TGCAGCGTTGAAGGCCTAGCGGGAGGGCCGATCGCTAATGAGCAGTTCTTC.